This TCR beta chain comes out of a study of preoperative IRX-2 immunotherapy in early breast cancer. Treatment denoted: preoperative locoregional IRX-2 cytokine immunotherapy. Patients received preoperative, locoregional IRX-2 cytokine immunotherapy in a phase Ib study. Using immunoSEQ multiplex PCR, the repertoire was profiled, and TCRdb retains in-frame clones only, with some absent. The sample lists more than 35,000 clones, approximately 75% occurring once. This CDR3 is built from 16 residues. V trimming: 6 bases; J trimming: 4 bases; junction bases outside the gene matches: 11. Germline V gene sequence: CDR1 WSHSY, CDR2 SAAADI.

The J gene is TRBJ2-3, the V gene TRBV10-2; 9 positions match TRBD2. This sample comprised tumor tissue, obtained after IRX-2 immunotherapy. This receptor was taken from a human donor with breast cancer. The CDR3, as DNA: TGCGCCAGCAGAGCCCAAGCGGGAGGCCTCCCAGATACGCAGTATTTT. This translates into CASRAQAGGLPDTQYF.